A single sample gave rise to the 27 T cell receptor beta chains below, sequenced in a study of cytomegalovirus exposure and HLA in healthy donors. The PCR ran on 60 Vbeta and 13 Jbeta primers. The table came from immunoSEQ multiplex PCR; TCRdb's copy has only in-frame clones and leaves some out. The table shows some 180,000 clones, with about 85% occurring only once. Sequencing input: PBMCs. The receptors come from a man younger than 40 in good health and CMV-seropositive.

This clone was recorded once. The V call is TRBV5-1, the J call TRBJ1-4; 7 bases align to TRBD1. Germline lookup yields CDR1 SGHRS and CDR2 YFSETQ. The CDR3 has 14 residues. Trimming took 2 bases from V and 7 from J; bases not matched to a gene: 5. CDR3 residues: CASSLEGAGEKLFF. The DNA of the CDR3 is TGCGCCAGCAGCTTAGAGGGGGCGGGTGAAAAACTGTTTTTT.

The chain uses TRBV6-5 and TRBJ2-2; a weak D match, TRBD1 (5 bases). The germline V gene has CDR1 MNHEY and CDR2 SVGAGI. Trimming shortened V by 6 bases and J by 5 bases, and 10 bases separated the two germline ends. The CDR3 runs to 13 residues. The CDR3 sequence: CASRDRGTGELFF. Here the CDR3 DNA reads TGTGCCAGCAGGGATAGGGGTACCGGGGAGCTGTTTTTT.

This chain connects TRBV18 to TRBJ2-1, with 10 bases lining up with TRBD1. The CDR3 totals 15 residues. Looked up from germline, CDR1 is KGHSH and CDR2 is LQKENI. The V and J ends lost 8 bases and 7 bases, in that order; junction bases with no gene match: 11. The CDR3 nucleotides are TGTGCCAGCATAGACCGACAGGGGGCGCGGAATGAGCAGTTCTTC. Encoded protein: CASIDRQGARNEQFF.

The CDR3 spells CASSSGGRGTDTQYF. DNA of the CDR3: TGCGCCAGCAGCTCTGGTGGCAGGGGCACAGATACGCAGTATTTT. The chain links TRBV5-1 to TRBJ2-3; a possible D gene is TRBD1 (5 bases). Germline loops: CDR1 SGHRS, CDR2 YFSETQ. This CDR3 has 15 amino acids. Trimming shortened V by 3 bases and J by 1 base, and 12 bases separated the two germline ends.

This chain uses TRBV15 with TRBJ2-2; D is unresolved. Germline CDR1 LNHNV, CDR2 YYDKDF (reference sequence). The CDR3 has 13 amino acids. The ends were cut back, 8 bases at V and 5 bases at J, with 12 bases in the middle. This chain's CDR3 is CATSMVPTGELFF. In nucleotides, the CDR3 is TGTGCCACCTCTATGGTCCCGACCGGGGAGCTGTTTTTT. The full variable domain, in which reference TRBV15 and TRBJ2-2 provide the parts outside the CDR3, is DAMVIQNPRYQVTQFGKPVTLSCSQTLNHNVMYWYQQKSSQAPKLLFHYYDKDFNNEADTPDNFQSRRPNTSFCFLDIRSPGLGDTAMYLCATSMVPTGELFFGEGSRLTVL.

The chain links TRBV4-3 to TRBJ2-1; tentatively, D is TRBD2 (7 bases). This CDR3 has 18 amino acids. Trimming removed 1 base at V and 4 bases at J, with 20 bases between. The V gene's germline CDR1 is LGHNA and CDR2 YSLEER. The CDR3 DNA follows: TGCGCCAGCAGCCAAGCCCCCCTAGCGGAGGGGGTTTACAATGAGCAGTTCTTC. Amino acid sequence: CASSQAPLAEGVYNEQFF.

V gene TRBV7-9 combines with J gene TRBJ1-4; D gene uncertain. Trimming removed 3 bases at V and 8 bases at J, with 7 bases between. This CDR3 spans 12 amino acids. Per germline, CDR1 SEHNR and CDR2 FQNEAQ (reference sequence). CDR3 sequence (DNA): TGTGCCAGCAGCTTCGGAGGAGAAAAACTGTTTTTT. Protein: CASSFGGEKLFF.

V is TRBV4-2 and J is TRBJ2-1, with TRBD2 matching 10 bases. This CDR3 spans 16 amino acids. Germline V CDR1 and CDR2: LGHNA, YNFKEQ. V shed 2 bases, J shed 6 bases, and the junction held 7 bases outside the gene matches. The CDR3 is CASSQRSSGSFNEQFF. The CDR3 DNA reads TGTGCCAGCAGCCAACGGTCTAGCGGGAGTTTCAATGAGCAGTTCTTC.

The chain joins TRBV11-2 to TRBJ2-7; 12 nucleotides agree with TRBD2. Germline values: CDR1 SGHAT, CDR2 FQNNGV. The CDR3 length is 15 residues. V was pared by 7 bases and J by 1 base, with 5 bases of the junction left unmatched. The CDR3 here is CASTVLAGGSYEQYF. The CDR3 region has the DNA TGTGCCAGCACCGTACTAGCGGGAGGATCCTACGAGCAGTACTTC.

About this clone itself: The junction shows a germline mismatch at one end, possibly a read error. This chain joins TRBV7-9 and TRBJ2-1; 9 bases map to TRBD2. Germline-derived CDR1 and CDR2 are SEHNR and FQNEAQ (reference sequence). The CDR3 sequence is 16 residues long. The CDR3 nucleotides are TGTTCCAGCAGCTTAGTTGGCGGGAGGGCCGGGAATGAGCAGTTCTTC. Translated, it gives CSSSLVGGRAGNEQFF.

The chain links TRBV6-1 to TRBJ2-7, with 8 bases fitting TRBD1. CDR3 length: 15 amino acids. V was clipped by 3 bases and J by 0 bases; unmatched bases: 4. The germline V gene has CDR1 MNHNS and CDR2 SASEGT. CDR3 protein: CASSEPGGPSYEQYF. CDR3 in DNA: TGTGCCAGCAGTGAGCCAGGGGGCCCCTCCTACGAGCAGTACTTC.

This clone was seen once. This chain uses TRBV7-8 with TRBJ2-5; the match to TRBD2 covers 7 bases. Germline values: CDR1 SGHVS, CDR2 FQNEAQ. Trimming cost V 1 base and J 4 bases; bases outside gene matches: 21. The CDR3 contains 20 residues. CDR3 nucleotides: TGTGCCAGCAGCTTAGGGGTTGGAGCGGGGAGGGGTCCGGCATTAGAGACCCAGTACTTC. Its protein product is CASSLGVGAGRGPALETQYF. The whole variable domain, filled in from reference TRBV7-8 and TRBJ2-5, reads GAGVSQSPRYKVAKRGQDVALRCDPISGHVSLFWYQQALGQGPEFLTYFQNEAQLDKSGLPSDRFFAERPEGSVSTLKIQRTQQEDSAVYLCASSLGVGAGRGPALETQYFGPGTRLLVL.

The CDR3 bases are TGCAGCGTAGCCGGAGGTAGGCTCGAGCAGTACTTC. It codes for CSVAGGRLEQYF. The chain uses TRBV29-1 and TRBJ2-7, with a tentative D call TRBD2 (5 bases). CDR1 is SQVTM, CDR2 ANQGSEA, per germline. Trimming pared 6 bases from V and 6 bases from J, leaving 15 bases between. The CDR3 runs 12 residues.

CDR3 DNA sequence: TGCGCCAGCAGCCAAGCGGACAGGGTTCCCTACTCCTACAATGAGCAGTTCTTC. It is translated as CASSQADRVPYSYNEQFF. The chain combines TRBV4-1 with TRBJ2-1; 8 positions match TRBD1. CDR1 is MGHRA, CDR2 YSYEKL, per germline. V lost 1 base to trimming and J lost 0 bases; unmatched junction nucleotides: 8. The CDR3 spans 18 residues.

CDR3 loop: CASSFSRADEQYF. CDR3 coding DNA: TGTGCCAGCAGCTTTTCCAGGGCCGACGAGCAGTACTTC. The chain has TRBV7-3 and TRBJ2-7, with D perhaps matching TRBD1 (5 bases). Germline loops: CDR1 SGHTA, CDR2 FQGTGA. The V and J ends lost 3 bases and 5 bases respectively, with 11 bases between them. The CDR3 contains 13 residues.

The genes are TRBV27 and TRBJ2-3; D gene ambiguous. CDR3 size: 10 residues. Trimming took 7 bases from V and 4 from J, leaving 3 bases between them. From germline, CDR1 is MNHEY and CDR2 SMNVEV (reference sequence). CDR3 protein: CASTADTQYF. Written as DNA, the CDR3 is TGTGCCAGCACCGCAGATACGCAGTATTTT.

The chain links TRBV5-4 to TRBJ2-7; 10 nucleotides align to TRBD2. The CDR3 is made up of 13 amino acids. V lost 0 bases, J lost 11 bases, and 5 bases stayed unmatched. Germline loops: CDR1 SGHNT, CDR2 YYREEE (reference sequence). This CDR3 reads CASSLDLAGAKYF. As DNA, the CDR3 is TGTGCCAGCAGCTTGGACCTAGCGGGAGCGAAGTACTTC.

The sample holds a few counts of this clone. V usage is TRBV30 and J usage is TRBJ1-1; 8 positions agree with TRBD1. The CDR3 runs to 15 residues. V shed 1 base and J 2 bases; nucleotides not matched to a gene: 6. Germline lookup yields CDR1 GTSNPN and CDR2 SVGIG (reference sequence). This chain's CDR3 is CAWSGYDRGNTEAFF. Written as DNA, the CDR3 is TGTGCCTGGAGTGGGTATGACAGGGGAAACACTGAAGCTTTCTTT.

This clone was found once. This chain connects TRBV5-1 to TRBJ2-3; D uncertain. The CDR3 consists of 19 residues. Trimming removed 4 bases from V and 6 bases from J, with 30 bases in between. Germline V lookup: CDR1 SGHRS, CDR2 YFSETQ. The CDR3 DNA reads TGCGCCAGCAGCAACGGGTCGTTCCTCGTCCCAATCCATATTGATACGCAGTATTTT. Protein: CASSNGSFLVPIHIDTQYF.

This clone occurred once. The chain recombines TRBV4-3 with TRBJ1-2; 8 nucleotides line up with TRBD1. Germline V gene sequence: CDR1 LGHNA, CDR2 YSLEER. Trimming cost V 1 base and J 4 bases; bases outside gene matches: 8. The CDR3 runs 16 residues. The CDR3 bases are TGCGCCAGCAGCCAAGGCCGGACAGGGTTGGCCTATGGCTACACCTTC. Amino acid sequence: CASSQGRTGLAYGYTF.

The chain combines TRBV19 with TRBJ2-7; 9 bases line up with TRBD1. The V segment lost 5 bases and the J segment 3 bases; nucleotides outside the gene matches: 5. The CDR3 sequence is 14 residues long. Germline assignment: CDR1 LNHDA and CDR2 SQIVND (reference sequence). This chain's CDR3 is CASSSDRGVYEQYF. DNA for the CDR3: TGTGCCAGTAGTTCAGACAGGGGGGTCTACGAGCAGTACTTC. The full variable domain, in which reference TRBV19 and TRBJ2-7 provide the parts outside the CDR3, is DGGITQSPKYLFRKEGQNVTLSCEQNLNHDAMYWYRQDPGQGLRLIYYSQIVNDFQKGDIAEGYSVSREKKESFPLTVTSAQKNPTAFYLCASSSDRGVYEQYFGPGTRLTVT.

The rearrangement joins TRBV2 to TRBJ1-1; 7 bases agree with TRBD1. After removal of 9 bases from V and 7 bases from J, the junction contained 5 bases not matched to a gene. The CDR3 has 11 amino acids. From germline, CDR1 is SNHLY and CDR2 FYNNEI. The CDR3 DNA follows: TGTGCCAGTTCACAGGGGAATGAAGCTTTCTTT. This codes for CASSQGNEAFF.

The rearrangement links TRBV7-9 to TRBJ2-3, with 11 bases that match TRBD1. In germline, CDR1 is SEHNR, CDR2 FQNEAQ (reference sequence). CDR3 length equals 16 residues. With 4 bases clipped from V and 2 bases from J, the junction kept 5 bases outside the gene matches. The CDR3, as DNA: TGTGCCAGCAGCTCGGGACAGGGGGTCATCACAGATACGCAGTATTTT. Translation: CASSSGQGVITDTQYF. The full variable domain, with the rest looked up from reference TRBV7-9 and TRBJ2-3, is DTGVSQNPRHKITKRGQNVTFRCDPISEHNRLYWYRQTLGQGPEFLTYFQNEAQLEKSRLLSDRFSAERPKGSFSTLEIQRTEQGDSAMYLCASSSGQGVITDTQYFGPGTRLTVL.

The chain joins TRBV5-4 to TRBJ2-7, with a tentative D call TRBD2 (6 bases). Germline CDR1 and CDR2: SGHNT and YYREEE (reference sequence). V was clipped by 1 base and J by 7 bases, with 12 bases between them. The CDR3 has 13 amino acids. CDR3 DNA: TGTGCCAGCAGCTTGCCTAGCGCTAGAGAGCAGTACTTC. This codes for CASSLPSAREQYF.

DNA for the CDR3: TGCGCCAGCTCCCCCGGGTATGAGCAGTTCTTC. Encoded protein: CASSPGYEQFF. V gene TRBV5-1 combines with J gene TRBJ2-1; no reliable D call. Trimming pared 7 bases from V and 8 bases from J, leaving 10 bases between. Germline V lookup: CDR1 SGHRS, CDR2 YFSETQ. The CDR3 contains 11 residues.

This sequence joins TRBV7-9 and TRBJ2-1; 7 bases map to TRBD2. The CDR3 is made up of 19 amino acids. The germline V gene encodes CDR1 SEHNR and CDR2 FQNEAQ (reference sequence). The V gene end was trimmed by 5 bases and the J gene end by 3 bases; junction bases not matched to a gene: 19. The CDR3 region is CASSPRPAQGLVGYNEQFF. DNA of the CDR3: TGTGCCAGCAGCCCCCGCCCGGCACAAGGACTAGTTGGCTACAATGAGCAGTTCTTC.

The chain uses TRBV29-1 and TRBJ1-1; D perhaps matches TRBD1 (6 bases). V was shortened by 0 bases and J by 1 base, with 6 bases between the two germline ends. The CDR3 is 13 residues long. From germline, CDR1 is SQVTM and CDR2 ANQGSEA. The CDR3 sequence: CSVEEQGNTEAFF. CDR3 nucleotide sequence: TGCAGCGTTGAAGAACAGGGGAACACTGAAGCTTTCTTT.